Presented here are 10 T cell receptor beta chains from one specimen sequenced in a study of CD8+ T cells in alopecia areata. Documented treatment: oral pan-JAK inhibitor, 5-10 mg twice daily. cDNA prepared by RNA extraction and subsequent reverse transcription served as the template for sequencing. TCRdb's copy holds only in-frame clones and misses some; the assay was immunoSEQ multiplex PCR. Of hundreds of thousands of clones listed, 60% are singletons. Sequenced here: CD4+ T cells sorted from blood, sampled around week 54, from a patient treated with tofacitinib. These receptors all stem from a human donor with alopecia areata.

This clone was observed a handful of times. The J gene is TRBJ1-2, the V gene TRBV19; D is uncertain. The germline V gene has CDR1 LNHDA and CDR2 SQIVND (reference sequence). The CDR3 totals 13 residues. The V and J ends lost 8 bases and 3 bases respectively, with 13 bases between them. CDR3: CASGDPGYYGYTF. The CDR3 region has the DNA TGTGCCAGTGGCGATCCGGGTTACTATGGCTACACCTTC.

This rearrangement joins TRBV30 to TRBJ2-5; D gene unclear. CDR1 and CDR2 from the germline V gene are GTSNPN and SVGIG (reference sequence). The V end was cut by 3 bases, the J end by 5 bases, with 4 bases between. There are 10 residues in the CDR3. CDR3 in DNA: TGTGCCTGGAGGAGGGAGACCCAGTACTTC. This codes for CAWRRETQYF.

This sequence joins TRBV5-1 and TRBJ2-7; 7 nucleotides line up with TRBD1. The CDR3 has 14 amino acids. V gave up 4 bases and J gave up 2 bases; unmatched junction bases: 6. CDR1 and CDR2 from the germline V gene are SGHRS and YFSETQ. This chain's CDR3 is CASSVGQATYEQYF. CDR3 in DNA: TGCGCCAGCAGCGTTGGACAGGCCACCTACGAGCAGTACTTC.

Only a few counts were recorded for this clone. The V call is TRBV7-9, the J call TRBJ1-6; D may be TRBD1 (6 bases). V was cut by 1 base and J by 10 bases, with 14 bases left in between. The length of the CDR3 is 15 residues. Germline CDR1 SEHNR, CDR2 FQNEAQ (reference sequence). Here the CDR3 reads CASSLGRADRSPLHF. CDR3 in DNA: TGTGCCAGCAGCTTAGGTCGGGCCGACAGGTCACCCCTCCACTTT. The variable domain in full, completed from reference TRBV7-9 and TRBJ1-6, reads DTGVSQNPRHKITKRGQNVTFRCDPISEHNRLYWYRQTLGQGPEFLTYFQNEAQLEKSRLLSDRFSAERPKGSFSTLEIQRTEQGDSAMYLCASSLGRADRSPLHFGNGTRLTVT.

This rearrangement joins TRBV30 to TRBJ1-6, with 10 nucleotides matching TRBD1. This CDR3 comprises 15 residues. Germline trimming cut 1 base from V and 9 bases from J; bases unmatched to any gene: 6. The germline gives CDR1 GTSNPN, CDR2 SVGIG (reference sequence). The DNA for the CDR3 is TGTGCCTGGAGTGCCCGGACAGGGGGATTTTCACCCCTCCACTTT. This translates into CAWSARTGGFSPLHF.

The chain combines TRBV5-6 with TRBJ2-1; D is ambiguous. The germline V and J ends were trimmed by 6 bases and 7 bases, with 14 bases remaining between them. Germline CDR1 and CDR2: SGHDT and YYEEEE. The CDR3 is made up of 13 amino acids. CDR3 bases: TGTGCCAGCACCATTCTCAGATCTAATGAGCAGTTCTTC. Its protein product is CASTILRSNEQFF.

The chain carries TRBV30 and TRBJ1-6, with D tentatively TRBD1 (6 bases). The V gene's germline CDR1 is GTSNPN and CDR2 SVGIG (reference sequence). The CDR3 has 13 amino acids. V shed 1 base and J shed 10 bases, with 11 bases lying between them. The CDR3 coding sequence is TGTGCCTGGAGTGGGTCCAGGGGATCACCCCTCCACTTT. Amino acids: CAWSGSRGSPLHF.

The chain is built from TRBV21-1 and TRBJ2-7. TRBV21-1 is listed as a pseudogene. CDR3 length: 13 residues. The chain's CDR3 is CASSKAEGREQYF. CDR3 DNA sequence: TGTGCCAGCAGCAAAGCCGAAGGGCGCGAGCAGTACTTC.

The chain uses TRBV4-1 and TRBJ2-6; D is uncertain. The CDR3 runs 18 residues. Germline V gives CDR1 MGHRA, CDR2 YSYEKL. V lost 1 base, J lost 4 bases, and 17 bases lay in between. The CDR3 nucleotides are TGCGCCAGCAGCCAAGCCTCGATTGGTGGGCCCGGGGCCAACGTCCTGACTTTC. The encoded protein is CASSQASIGGPGANVLTF.

Note on this clone: Compared with germline, one end of the junction differs, possibly owing to a read error. In nucleotides, the CDR3 is TGTGCTAGCAGCTTAGCCTCAGGACAGGGAGGAGAGACCCAGTACTTC. Protein sequence: CASSLASGQGGETQYF. V gene TRBV7-7 combines with J gene TRBJ2-5, with 8 bases that match TRBD1. Germline loops: CDR1 SSHAT, CDR2 FNYEAQ (reference sequence). The length of the CDR3 is 16 residues.